Included here is one TCR beta chain sequence, with context. Sequencing was at deep level. Methods used by the authors: Owing to the provision of junction-only sequences devoid of quality scores by immunoSEQ, filtering differed. This table comes from immunoSEQ multiplex PCR, and its TCRdb copy is limited to in-frame clones, with some not included. Clonal size and the V and J genes are those of that table, whereas D and trimming came from the DNA. The repertoire includes under 2,500,000 clones, nearly 97% of them detected once, and roughly 0.13% sits in the top ten. This record belongs to a study of shared clonotypes between healthy human individuals. Overall study: The study used three CD4 naive, three CD4 memory, two CD8 naive and one CD8 memory plate per donor.

V lost 4 bases and J lost 2, with 5 bases in between. CDR1 SQVTM and CDR2 ANQGSEA come from the germline V gene. The CDR3 length is 11 residues. The source material was naive CD4+ T cells sorted from blood. Subset reported: CD45RA+ positively selected. The chain links TRBV29-1 to TRBJ1-1; unclear D gene. The origin of this receptor is a man younger than 35 in good health. The CDR3 reads CSVAANTEAFF. CDR3 nucleotides: TGCAGCGTTGCAGCCAACACTGAAGCTTTCTTT.